This T cell receptor beta chain comes out of a study of esophageal squamous cell carcinoma under preoperative chemotherapy. General study findings and limits: Peripheral T cells showed a significant TCR diversity increase after chemotherapy, unlike tumor-infiltrating lymphocytes.

The CDR3 contains 15 residues. CDR1 is MRHNA, CDR2 SNTAGT, per germline. Time point of the sample: before preoperative PTX-NDP chemotherapy. Points on this clonotype: What it binds is not known. The junction departs from germline at one end; a sequencing error may be responsible.

TCRdb independently ran MiXCR on the PCR reads; one entry per CDR3 protein. The data show some 16,000 distinct CDR3 sequences, about three fifths seen once. The specimen was taken from a patient given preoperative chemotherapy. The sequence derives from a human donor with esophageal squamous cell carcinoma. The donor label of this sample is uncertain. The V call is TRBV6-4, the J call TRBJ2-1; 13 nucleotides agree with TRBD2. In nucleotides, the CDR3 is TGTGCCAGCAGTGACGGACTAGCGGGGGACGATGAGCTGTTCTTC. It is translated as CASSDGLAGDDELFF.